This TCR beta chain was sequenced in a study of shared clonotypes between healthy human individuals (dated by TCRdb to the early 2020s). In the study overall: A couple of women and a few men aged 18 to 49 years were included in the cohort. For each donor, CD4 naive and CD4 memory were each given three plates, CD8 naive was given two plates, and CD8 memory was given one plate. Different laboratories and diverse techniques were used to prepare libraries and sequence TCR repertoires, to increase sequencing depth and limit assay-specific biases. Leukapheresis yielded between about 0.9 and 10 billion PBMCs per donor. The study deeply sequenced blood TCR repertoires of several healthy adults to estimate repertoire size and the extent of clonotype sharing between individuals. Findings and caveats that apply to the study as a whole: Because the study included only a small number of donors, the genetic and exposure-history diversity represented was limited. Larger estimated clonotype richness was generally found for naive subsets than for memory subsets. Sharing across four donors was observed for roughly 5% of naive CD4, over 3% of naive CD8, over 2% of memory CD4, and around 0.4% of memory CD8 clonotypes. Pairwise subsampling led to the expectation that sequencing depth would affect the degree of clonotype sharing among donors. Rarefaction of sorted-subset datasets indicated incomplete sequencing despite the large sequencing depth. Higher generation probabilities were observed for clonotypes shared by all four sorted-subset donors than for non-shared clonotypes. Sampling was restricted to blood, and TCR repertoires in tissues likely differ from the TCR repertoires found in blood.

CD8 naive samples consisted of CD45RO-negative cells that were positively selected for CCR7, yielding a CD45RA+CCR7+ population without TemRA cells. The donors were healthy, HIV-negative adults with no recently reported acute infections or vaccinations. Only Caucasian adults living in Nashville, Tennessee, USA were represented among the donors. After blood collection by leukapheresis, PBMCs were isolated using Ficoll-Histopaque density gradient centrifugation and then cryopreserved in the vapor phase of liquid nitrogen. Purity and quantity of every magnetically sorted T cell population were checked by analytical flow cytometry. Each sorted fraction had its genomic DNA isolated and then quantified by UV absorbance on a Nanodrop 2000c. CDR1 and CDR2, looked up from the germline V gene, are WSHSY and SAAADI. From the cysteine through the phenylalanine, the CDR3 covers 16 amino acids. Just CDR3 DNA is preserved here, 48 bases in frame from base 1. At the junction V is shortened by 8 bases and J by 0 bases, with 17 bases in between.

Only one count was recorded for this clone. What this receptor recognizes is not known. The input lacks base qualities; no much larger clone sits a single base away. TCR CDR3 regions were amplified from genomic DNA by multiplex PCR using the deep immunoSEQ assay. Extracted genomic DNA from each cell subset was spread evenly across all wells of several immunoSEQ 96-well plates, with each plate serving as a replicate. For sorted subsets, each replicate PCR was loaded with 150 to 250 ng genomic DNA, equivalent to about 30,000 T cell genomes. Purified libraries were measured with a Qubit 3.0 fluorometer, size-checked on a Bioanalyzer 2100, and measured again with the KAPA Library Quantification kit. Each immunoSEQ 96-well plate was sequenced on its own single-read 150-cycle Illumina NextSeq 550 flow cell. The source study handled its data this way. Because only junctional sequences without quality scores were contained in the immunoSEQ output, filtering matching that applied to full-length reads could not be performed. To assign V/J genes and CDR3, sequences were annotated using PyIR, a Python wrapper for IgBLAST v1.9, with IMGT germline references. Reads were filtered out if the reads had weak V/J assignments (E-value above 1e-6), no CDR3, stop codons, out-of-frame junctions, or ambiguous translated residues. V3J clonotypes were defined as sequences sharing the same inferred V gene, J gene, and CDR3 amino acid sequence. Percentage overlap between repertoires was computed as shared unique clonotypes divided by the size of the smaller repertoire. Repertoire richness was assessed with RTK rarefaction, the Chao1 estimator, and Recon v2.1 estimates of unobserved clonotypes. For all TCRbeta clonotypes obtained by the gDNA method from a handful of donors, generation probabilities were computed with OLGA. The table comes from immuneACCESS by way of TCRdb, which keeps in-frame sequences with V and J called. Part of the clones is missing from these tables; in studies checked, under half for an unresolved V gene and the rest for unknown reasons. V and J calls and clone size are copied from that table; D and trimming were computed from the DNA. The sample records over 2 million clones, roughly 94% of which are singletons. Of the sample, approximately 1.2% falls within the top ten clones.

The chain is made from TRBV10-2 and TRBJ1-3; there is no confident call for the D gene. Input material: naive CD8+ T cells sorted from blood. Explained via the paper, the cell subset or site label denotes: CD45RA+CCR7+. The TCR originated in a man between 18 and 29 years old in good health. CDR3 protein: CASATLGEGSGNTIYF. The DNA is TGCGCCAGCGCCACGCTCGGAGAGGGCTCTGGAAACACCATATATTTT.